This T cell receptor beta chain stems from a study of T cells in Graves' hyperthyroidism and ophthalmopathy. V lost 5 bases and J lost 6, with 11 bases in between. This CDR3 spans 14 amino acids. Germline V gives CDR1 SGHNT, CDR2 YENEEA. The sample holds many counts of this clonotype. RNA transcripts yielded amplified TCR beta CDR3 regions. The HTBI primer set was used in a first-round RT-PCR of the TCR CDR3. TCRdb reanalysed the multiplex PCR reads using MiXCR and keeps one entry per CDR3 protein. The sample records 620,000 or so distinct CDR3 sequences, 13% to 15% being singletons. This clonotype was obtained from a woman between 45 and 60 years old with Graves' ophthalmopathy. The chain uses TRBV11-3 and TRBJ1-6; no definite D call. The specimen was blood. The CDR3 DNA follows: TGTGCCAGCAGCCGGGTTCTCTCTAATTCACCCCTCCACTTT. Its protein is CASSRVLSNSPLHF.